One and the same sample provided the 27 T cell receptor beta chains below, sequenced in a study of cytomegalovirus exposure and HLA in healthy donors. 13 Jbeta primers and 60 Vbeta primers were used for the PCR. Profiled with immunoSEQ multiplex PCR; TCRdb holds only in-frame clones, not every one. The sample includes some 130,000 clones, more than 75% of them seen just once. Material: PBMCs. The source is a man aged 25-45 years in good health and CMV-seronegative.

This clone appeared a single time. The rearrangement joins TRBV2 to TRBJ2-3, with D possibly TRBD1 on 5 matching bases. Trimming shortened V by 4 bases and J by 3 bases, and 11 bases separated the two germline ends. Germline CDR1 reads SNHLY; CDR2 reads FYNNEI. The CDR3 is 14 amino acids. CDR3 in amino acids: CASSVQGQTDTQYF. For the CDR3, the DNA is TGTGCCAGCAGTGTTCAGGGTCAAACAGATACGCAGTATTTT.

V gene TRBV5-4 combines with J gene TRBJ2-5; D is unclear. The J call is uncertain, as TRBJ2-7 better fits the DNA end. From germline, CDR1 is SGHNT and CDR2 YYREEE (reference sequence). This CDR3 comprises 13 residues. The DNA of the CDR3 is TGTGCCAGCAGCTTGGACAGTCCCTACGAGCAGTACTTC. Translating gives CASSLDSPYEQYF.

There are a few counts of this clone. CDR3 in DNA: TGTGCCAGCAGTTGGACAGGGCGAGAGACCCAGTACTTC. Translating it yields CASSWTGRETQYF. The chain has TRBV7-9 and TRBJ2-5; 8 bases match TRBD1. The CDR3 spans 13 residues. CDR1 SEHNR and CDR2 FQNEAQ come from the germline V gene (reference sequence). V shed 6 bases and J 4 bases; nucleotides not matched to a gene: 4.

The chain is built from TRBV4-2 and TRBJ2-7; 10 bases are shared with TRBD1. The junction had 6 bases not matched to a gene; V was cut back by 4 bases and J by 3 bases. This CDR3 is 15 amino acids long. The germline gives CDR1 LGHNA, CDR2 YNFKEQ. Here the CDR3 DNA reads TGTGCCAGCAGCCGGACCGGGACAGGGGTCTACGAGCAGTACTTC. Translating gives CASSRTGTGVYEQYF.

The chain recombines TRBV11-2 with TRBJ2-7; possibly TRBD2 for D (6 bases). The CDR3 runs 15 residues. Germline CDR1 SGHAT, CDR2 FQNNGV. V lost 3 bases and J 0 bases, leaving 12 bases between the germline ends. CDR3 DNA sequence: TGTGCCAGCAGCTTCGGGGACTCGGCCTCCTACGAGCAGTACTTC. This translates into CASSFGDSASYEQYF. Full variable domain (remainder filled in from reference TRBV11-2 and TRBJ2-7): EAGVAQSPRYKIIEKRQSVAFWCNPISGHATLYWYQQILGQGPKLLIQFQNNGVVDDSQLPKDRFSAERLKGVDSTLKIQPAKLEDSAVYLCASSFGDSASYEQYFGPGTRLTVT.

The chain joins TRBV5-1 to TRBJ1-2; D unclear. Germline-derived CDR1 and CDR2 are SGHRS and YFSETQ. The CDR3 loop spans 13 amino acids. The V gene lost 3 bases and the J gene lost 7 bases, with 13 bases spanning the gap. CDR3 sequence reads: CASSSGGNRGYTF. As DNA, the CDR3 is TGCGCCAGCAGCTCCGGCGGGAATCGTGGCTACACCTTC.

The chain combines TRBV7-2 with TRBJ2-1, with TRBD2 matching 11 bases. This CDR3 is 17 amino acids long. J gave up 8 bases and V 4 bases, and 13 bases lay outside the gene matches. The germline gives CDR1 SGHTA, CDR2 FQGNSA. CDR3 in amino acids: CASSSGLAATHRDEQFF. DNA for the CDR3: TGTGCCAGCAGCTCGGGACTAGCGGCCACGCATAGGGATGAGCAGTTCTTC.

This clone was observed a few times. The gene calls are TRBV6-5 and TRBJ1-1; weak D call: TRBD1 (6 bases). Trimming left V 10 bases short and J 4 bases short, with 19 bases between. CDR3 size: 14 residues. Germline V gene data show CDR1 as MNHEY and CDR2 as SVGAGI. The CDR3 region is CATSMTGLGTEAFF. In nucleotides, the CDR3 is TGTGCCACCTCAATGACAGGTTTGGGCACTGAAGCTTTCTTT.

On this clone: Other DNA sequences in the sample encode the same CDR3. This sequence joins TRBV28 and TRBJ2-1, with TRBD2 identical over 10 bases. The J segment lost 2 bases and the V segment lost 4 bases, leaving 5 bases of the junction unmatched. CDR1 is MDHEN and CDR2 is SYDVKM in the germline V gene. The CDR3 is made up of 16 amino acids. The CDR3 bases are TGTGCCAGCAGTTCCCGTCTAGCGGGAGCCTACAATGAGCAGTTCTTC. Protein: CASSSRLAGAYNEQFF. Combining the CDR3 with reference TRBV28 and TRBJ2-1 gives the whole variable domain DVKVTQSSRYLVKRTGEKVFLECVQDMDHENMFWYRQDPGLGLRLIYFSYDVKMKEKGDIPEGYSVSREKKERFSLILESASTNQTSMYLCASSSRLAGAYNEQFFGPGTRLTVL.

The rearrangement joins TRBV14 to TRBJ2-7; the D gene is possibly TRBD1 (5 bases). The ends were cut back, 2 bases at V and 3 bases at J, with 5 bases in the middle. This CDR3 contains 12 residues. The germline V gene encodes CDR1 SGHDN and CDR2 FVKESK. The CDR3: CASSQQGYEQYF. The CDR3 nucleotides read TGTGCCAGCAGCCAACAGGGCTACGAGCAGTACTTC. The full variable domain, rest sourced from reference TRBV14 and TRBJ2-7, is EAGVTQFPSHSVIEKGQTVTLRCDPISGHDNLYWYRRVMGKEIKFLLHFVKESKQDESGMPNNRFLAERTGGTYSTLKVQPAELEDSGVYFCASSQQGYEQYFGPGTRLTVT.

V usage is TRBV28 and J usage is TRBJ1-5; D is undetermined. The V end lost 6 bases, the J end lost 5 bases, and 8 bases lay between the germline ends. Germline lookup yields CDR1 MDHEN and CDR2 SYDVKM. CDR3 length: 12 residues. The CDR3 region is CASRLGDQPQHF. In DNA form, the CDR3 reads TGTGCCAGCAGACTCGGAGATCAGCCCCAGCATTTT.

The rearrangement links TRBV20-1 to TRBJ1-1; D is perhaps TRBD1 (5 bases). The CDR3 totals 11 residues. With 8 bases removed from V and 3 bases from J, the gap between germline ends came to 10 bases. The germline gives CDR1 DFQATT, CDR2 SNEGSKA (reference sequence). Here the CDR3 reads CSRQRYTEAFF. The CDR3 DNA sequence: TGCAGTCGACAGAGATACACTGAAGCTTTCTTT.

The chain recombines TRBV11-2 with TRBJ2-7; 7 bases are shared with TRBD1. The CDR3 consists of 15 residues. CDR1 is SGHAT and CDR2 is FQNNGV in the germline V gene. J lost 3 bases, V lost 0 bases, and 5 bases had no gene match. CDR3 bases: TGTGCCAGCAGCTTAGAGGGACAGAGGCTCTACGAGCAGTACTTC. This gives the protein CASSLEGQRLYEQYF.

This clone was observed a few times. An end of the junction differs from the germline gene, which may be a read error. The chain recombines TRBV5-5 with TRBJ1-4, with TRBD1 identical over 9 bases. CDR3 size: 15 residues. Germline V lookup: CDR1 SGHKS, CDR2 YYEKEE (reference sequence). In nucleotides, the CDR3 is TGTGCCAGCAGTTTGGGACAGGGCCTGGTAGAAAAACTGTTTTTT. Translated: CASSLGQGLVEKLFF. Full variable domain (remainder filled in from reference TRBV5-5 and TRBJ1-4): DAGVTQSPTHLIKTRGQQVTLRCSPISGHKSVSWYQQVLGQGPQFIFQYYEKEERGRGNFPDRFSARQFPNYSSELNVNALLLGDSALYLCASSLGQGLVEKLFFGSGTQLSVL.

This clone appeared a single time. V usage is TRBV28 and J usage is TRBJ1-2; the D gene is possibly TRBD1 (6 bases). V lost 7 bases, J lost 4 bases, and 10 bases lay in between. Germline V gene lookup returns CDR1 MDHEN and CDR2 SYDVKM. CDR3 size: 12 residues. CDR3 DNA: TGTGCCAGCACAACAGGGAGCTATGGCTACACCTTC. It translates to CASTTGSYGYTF.

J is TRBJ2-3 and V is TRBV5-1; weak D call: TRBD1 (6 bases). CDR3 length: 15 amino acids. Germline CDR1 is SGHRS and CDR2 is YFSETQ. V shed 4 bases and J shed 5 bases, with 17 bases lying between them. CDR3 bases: TGCGCCAGCAGCCGACTCCCAAGGGGACAAGATACGCAGTATTTT. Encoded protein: CASSRLPRGQDTQYF.

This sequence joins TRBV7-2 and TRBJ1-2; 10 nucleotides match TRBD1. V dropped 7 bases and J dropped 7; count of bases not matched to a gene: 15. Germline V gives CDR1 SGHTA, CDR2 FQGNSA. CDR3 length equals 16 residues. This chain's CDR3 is CASTRQPGTGASGYTF. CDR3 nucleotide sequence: TGTGCCAGCACCCGCCAACCCGGGACAGGGGCGAGTGGCTACACCTTC. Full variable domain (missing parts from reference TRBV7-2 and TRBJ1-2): GAGVSQSPSNKVTEKGKDVELRCDPISGHTALYWYRQSLGQGLEFLIYFQGNSAPDKSGLPSDRFSAERTGGSVSTLTIQRTQQEDSAVYLCASTRQPGTGASGYTFGSGTRLTVV.

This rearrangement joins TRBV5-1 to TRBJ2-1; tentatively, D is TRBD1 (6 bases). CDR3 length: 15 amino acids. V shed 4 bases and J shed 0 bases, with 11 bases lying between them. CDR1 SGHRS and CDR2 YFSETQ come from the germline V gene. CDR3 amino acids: CASSPGDTSYNEQFF. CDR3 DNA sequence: TGCGCCAGCAGCCCCGGGGACACCTCCTACAATGAGCAGTTCTTC. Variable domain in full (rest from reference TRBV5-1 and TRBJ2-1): KAGVTQTPRYLIKTRGQQVTLSCSPISGHRSVSWYQQTPGQGLQFLFEYFSETQRNKGNFPGRFSGRQFSNSRSEMNVSTLELGDSALYLCASSPGDTSYNEQFFGPGTRLTVL.

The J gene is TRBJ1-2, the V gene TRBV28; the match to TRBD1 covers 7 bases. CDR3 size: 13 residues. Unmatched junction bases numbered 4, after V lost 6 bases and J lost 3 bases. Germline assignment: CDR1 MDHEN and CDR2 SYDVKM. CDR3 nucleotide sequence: TGTGCCAGCAGAAGGGGGCTCGACTATGGCTACACCTTC. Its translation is CASRRGLDYGYTF.

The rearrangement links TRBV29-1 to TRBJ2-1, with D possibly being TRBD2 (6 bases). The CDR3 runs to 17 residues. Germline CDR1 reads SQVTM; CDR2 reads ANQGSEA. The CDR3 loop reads CSSTGDYVSGSYNEQFF. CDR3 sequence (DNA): TGCAGTTCAACAGGAGATTACGTTAGCGGCTCCTACAATGAGCAGTTCTTC.

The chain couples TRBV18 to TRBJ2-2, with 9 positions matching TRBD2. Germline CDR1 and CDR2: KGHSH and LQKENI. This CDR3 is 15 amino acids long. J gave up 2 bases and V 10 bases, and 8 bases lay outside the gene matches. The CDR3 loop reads CATLPGLANTGELFF. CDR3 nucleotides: TGTGCCACCTTACCGGGACTAGCTAACACCGGGGAGCTGTTTTTT.

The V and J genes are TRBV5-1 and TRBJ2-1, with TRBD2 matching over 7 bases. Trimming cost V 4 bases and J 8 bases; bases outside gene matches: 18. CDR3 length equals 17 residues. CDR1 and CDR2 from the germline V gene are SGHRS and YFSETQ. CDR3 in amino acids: CASSILSGTVGSDEQFF. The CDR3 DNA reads TGCGCCAGCAGCATCTTAAGCGGGACGGTCGGATCGGATGAGCAGTTCTTC.

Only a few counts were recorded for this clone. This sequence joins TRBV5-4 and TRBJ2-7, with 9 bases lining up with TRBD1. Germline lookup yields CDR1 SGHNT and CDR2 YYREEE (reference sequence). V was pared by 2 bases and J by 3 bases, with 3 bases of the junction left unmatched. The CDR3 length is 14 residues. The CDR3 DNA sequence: TGTGCCAGCAGCTTCCCGGGACAGGGCTACGAGCAGTACTTC. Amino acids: CASSFPGQGYEQYF. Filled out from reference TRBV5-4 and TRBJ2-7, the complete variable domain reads ETGVTQSPTHLIKTRGQQVTLRCSSQSGHNTVSWYQQALGQGPQFIFQYYREEENGRGNFPPRFSGLQFPNYSSELNVNALELDDSALYLCASSFPGQGYEQYFGPGTRLTVT.

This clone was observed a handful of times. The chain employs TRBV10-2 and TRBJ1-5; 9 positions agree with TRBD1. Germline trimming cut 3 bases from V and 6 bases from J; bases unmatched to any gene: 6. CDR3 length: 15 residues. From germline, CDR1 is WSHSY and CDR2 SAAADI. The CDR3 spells CASSDLGTGRQPQHF. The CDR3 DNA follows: TGCGCCAGCAGTGATCTCGGGACAGGGCGTCAGCCCCAGCATTTT.

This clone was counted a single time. The DNA of the CDR3 is TGTGCCAGCAGCCAGACTAGCAGCACAGATACGCAGTATTTT. It yields the protein CASSQTSSTDTQYF. The V and J genes are TRBV7-6 and TRBJ2-3; 7 bases are a match to TRBD2. Losses at the gene ends were 5 bases for V and 0 bases for J; bases not matched to a gene: 2. The germline V gene has CDR1 SGHVS and CDR2 FNYEAQ. This CDR3 comprises 14 residues.

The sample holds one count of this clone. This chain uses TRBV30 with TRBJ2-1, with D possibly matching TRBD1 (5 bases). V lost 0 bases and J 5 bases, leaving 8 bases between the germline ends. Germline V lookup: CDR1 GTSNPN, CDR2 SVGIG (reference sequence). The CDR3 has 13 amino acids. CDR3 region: CAWSVGADNEQFF. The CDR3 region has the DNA TGTGCCTGGAGTGTAGGGGCGGACAATGAGCAGTTCTTC.

In DNA, the CDR3 is TGTGCCAGTAGTATAGGGGACAGTCAAGAGACCCAGTACTTC. Translated, it gives CASSIGDSQETQYF. The J gene is TRBJ2-5, the V gene TRBV19; 7 bases line up with TRBD1. There are 14 residues in the CDR3. Germline V lookup: CDR1 LNHDA, CDR2 SQIVND (reference sequence). V shed 1 base, J shed 2 bases, and the junction held 1 base outside the gene matches.